This TCR beta chain was retrieved from a study of CD8 T cells in ankylosing spondylitis. Study-wide results and limits: Before this, some motif variants had been reported in reactive arthritis synovial fluid and blood.

Using its own MiXCR run on the 5' RACE reads, TCRdb lists one record per CDR3 protein. The sample carries around 99,000 distinct CDR3 sequences, 8.8% recorded once. This clonotype was counted ten times or more. Its antigen is unknown. V was trimmed by 0 bases and J by 5 bases, leaving 11 bases between them. The CDR3 runs to 14 residues. CDR1 is DFQATT, CDR2 SNEGSKA, per germline (reference sequence). Sequences were obtained from blood, either unsorted or a sorted T cell fraction (not recorded which). The sequence came from a male donor with ankylosing spondylitis or in good health (not recorded which). This chain links TRBV20-1 with TRBJ2-1, with D perhaps TRBD1 (5 bases). The CDR3 reads CSARETETNNEQFF. CDR3 DNA: TGCAGTGCTAGAGAGACAGAAACTAACAATGAGCAGTTCTTC.